This T cell receptor beta chain is drawn from a study of CD8 T cells in ankylosing spondylitis. Whole-study findings and limits: As for the disease-linked clones, they showed a CD8+ phenotype and occurred at relatively low frequencies in peripheral blood. Matched synovial fluid from ankylosing spondylitis patients was reported to be enriched for disease-linked clones.

TCRdb redid the calling of the 5' RACE reads with MiXCR, one entry per CDR3 protein. The sample holds about 240,000 distinct CDR3 sequences, about 24% seen once. This clonotype was observed a handful of times. The antigen is unknown. The V end lost 4 bases, the J end lost 7 bases, and 16 bases lay between the germline ends. The CDR3 has 14 amino acids. Germline values: CDR1 ENHRY, CDR2 SYGVKD. What was sequenced was blood, either unsorted or a sorted T cell fraction (not recorded which). The chain carries TRBV10-3 and TRBJ2-5; D perhaps matches TRBD2 (6 bases). This receptor was identified in a male donor with ankylosing spondylitis or in good health (not recorded which). CDR3 in DNA: TGTGCCATCAGTGGAGTTAGCGGTGGAGGGACCCAGTACTTC. This translates into CAISGVSGGGTQYF.